Listed below are T cell receptor beta chains from one sample, sequenced in a study of cytomegalovirus exposure and HLA in healthy donors. The data were produced by immunoSEQ multiplex PCR, yet TCRdb's version contains in-frame clones alone and is incomplete. This table lists roughly 84,000 clones. The source material was PBMCs. All receptors derive from a middle-aged man in good health and CMV-seronegative. The CDR3 runs from the conserved cysteine through the conserved F or W. Each record gives: V gene, J gene, D gene, CDR3 protein. The D gene is left open where the match is weak.

>TRBV9|TRBJ2-5|.
CASSGRFQETQYF
>TRBV29-1|TRBJ2-1|TRBD1
CSGWTGVEFF
>TRBV30|TRBJ2-1|.
CAWSVRQDRQFF
>TRBV7-9|TRBJ1-1|.
CASSLPDTTAMNTEAFF
>TRBV28|TRBJ2-7|.
CASSLPPTRSVDPYEQYF
>TRBV7-3|TRBJ1-4|.
CASSLTRYEKLFF
>TRBV7-3|TRBJ2-1|.
CASSLAGPYNEQFF
>TRBV15|TRBJ1-3|.
CATSRDRAGNTIYF
>TRBV9|TRBJ2-1|TRBD2
CASSVPERGGLNEQFF
>TRBV7-8|TRBJ1-2|.
CASSFGRGDGYTF
>TRBV5-6|TRBJ1-5|TRBD1
CASSLSDRAGQPQHF